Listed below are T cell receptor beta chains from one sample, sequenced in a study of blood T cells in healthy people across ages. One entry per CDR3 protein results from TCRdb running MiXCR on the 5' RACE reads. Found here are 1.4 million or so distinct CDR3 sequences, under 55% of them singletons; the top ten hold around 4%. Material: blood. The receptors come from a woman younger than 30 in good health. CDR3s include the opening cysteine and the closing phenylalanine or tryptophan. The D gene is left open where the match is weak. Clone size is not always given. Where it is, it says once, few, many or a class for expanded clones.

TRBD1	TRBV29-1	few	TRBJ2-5	TGCAGCGTCGGACGACAGGGATCGAGGGAGACCCAGTACTTC	CSVGRQGSRETQYF
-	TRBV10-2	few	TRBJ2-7	TGCGCCAGCAGTGGACATACCTACGAGCAGTACTTC	CASSGHTYEQYF
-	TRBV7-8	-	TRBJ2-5	TGTGCCAGCAGCGCTAGATTTCCGGAGACCCAGTACTTC	CASSARFPETQYF
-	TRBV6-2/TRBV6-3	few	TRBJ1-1	TGTGCCAGCATTTCGACAGGCTGGACTGAAGCTTTCTTT	CASISTGWTEAFF
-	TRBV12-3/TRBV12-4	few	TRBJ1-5	TGTGCCAGCAATTTCGCTTTGGAGGGGCCCCAGCATTTT	CASNFALEGPQHF
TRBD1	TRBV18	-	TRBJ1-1	TGTGCCAGCTCACCGCGGACAGGGGAGTTGGCTGAAGCTTTCTTT	CASSPRTGELAEAFF
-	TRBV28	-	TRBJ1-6	TGTGCCAGCAGGTACTCTGGACAGCCCGTACCCCTCCACTTT	CASRYSGQPVPLHF
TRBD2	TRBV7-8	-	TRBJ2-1	TGTGCCAGCAGCTTAGAAGCGGGAGTTTTTTACAATGAGCAGTTCTTC	CASSLEAGVFYNEQFF
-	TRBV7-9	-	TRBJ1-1	TGTGCCAGCACCCCGGGGCCGCACACTGAAGATTTCTTT	CASTPGPHTEDFF
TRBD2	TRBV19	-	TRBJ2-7	TGTGCCAGTAGCCAAACTAGCGGGGTATACGAGCAGTACTTC	CASSQTSGVYEQYF
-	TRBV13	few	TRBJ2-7	TGTGCCAGCAGCCCGACAGGAATTGGTGGCTACGAGCAGTACTTC	CASSPTGIGGYEQYF
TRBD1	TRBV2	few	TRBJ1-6	TGTGCCAGCAGTGGGGACAGATACTCACCCCTCCACTTT	CASSGDRYSPLHF
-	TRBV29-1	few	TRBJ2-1	TGCAGCGCCGCCCGGGACCACCGCCCCATTGAGCAGTTCTTC	CSAARDHRPIEQFF
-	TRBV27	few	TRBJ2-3	TGTGCCAGCCAAGTTTCCTTTGACACAGATACGCAGTATTTT	CASQVSFDTDTQYF
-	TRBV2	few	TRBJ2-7	TGTGCCAGCAGAGATGATTCCGACTCCTACGAGCAGTACTTC	CASRDDSDSYEQYF
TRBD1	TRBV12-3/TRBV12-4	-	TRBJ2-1	TGTGCCAGCAGTAAGGACAGGGTTCGCAATGAGCAGTTCTTC	CASSKDRVRNEQFF
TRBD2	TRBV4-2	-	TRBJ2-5	TGTGCCAGCAGCCCAGGCGCGGGAGTGGGGGAGACCCAGTACTTC	CASSPGAGVGETQYF
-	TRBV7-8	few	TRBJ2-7	TGTGCCAGCAGCTTAGATAACAGAATCTACGAGCAGTACTTC	CASSLDNRIYEQYF
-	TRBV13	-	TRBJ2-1	TGTGCCAGCAGCTTAGGGTTTGGACGGTTCTTC	CASSLGFGRFF
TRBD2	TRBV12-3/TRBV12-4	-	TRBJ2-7	TGTGCCAGCAGTTTTGATCCCGGGACTAGCGGGCCCTCCTACGAGCAGTACTTC	CASSFDPGTSGPSYEQYF
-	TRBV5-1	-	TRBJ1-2	TGCGCCAGCAGCCCTCGGAAGCCGGCAGACTATGGCTACACCTTC	CASSPRKPADYGYTF
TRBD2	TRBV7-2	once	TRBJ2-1	TGTGCCAGCAGCCCGAGACTAGCGGGAGGCCCCTTCAATGAGCAGTTCTTC	CASSPRLAGGPFNEQFF
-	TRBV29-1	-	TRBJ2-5	TGCAGCGCTGCCCAGGTCTCCTACGGGCAGTACTTC	CSAAQVSYGQYF
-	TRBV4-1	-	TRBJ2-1	TGCGCCAGCAGCGGAGGGGACCTCGGCCTATCCTACAATGAGCAGTTCTTC	CASSGGDLGLSYNEQFF
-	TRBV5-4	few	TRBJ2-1	TGTGCCAGCAGCAAGGACCATGAGCAGTTCTTC	CASSKDHEQFF
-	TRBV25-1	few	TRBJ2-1	TGTGCCAGCAGTGGGCTAGTGAATGAGCAGTTCTTC	CASSGLVNEQFF
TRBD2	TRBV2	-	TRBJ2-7	TGTGCCAGCAGTGCCCGAGCGGGAGAGGGCGAGCAGTACTTC	CASSARAGEGEQYF
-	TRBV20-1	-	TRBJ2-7	TGCAGTCCAGAAGCCTACGAGCAGTACTTC	CSPEAYEQYF
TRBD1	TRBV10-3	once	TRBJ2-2	TGTGCCATCAGTGAACGGCAGGGGGAAACCGGGGAGCTGTTTTTT	CAISERQGETGELFF
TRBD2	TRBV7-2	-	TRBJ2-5	TGTGCCAGCAGCTTAGTGGCGACTAGCGGGAACAATGAGCAGTACTTC	CASSLVATSGNNEQYF
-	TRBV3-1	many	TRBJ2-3	TGTGCCAGCAGCCAAGATATAGGCCTAGCGGATACGCAGTATTTT	CASSQDIGLADTQYF
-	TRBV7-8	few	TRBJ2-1	TGTGCCAGCAAGTCAGTGAAGTCGACTTTCTCCTACAATGAGCAGTTCTTC	CASKSVKSTFSYNEQFF
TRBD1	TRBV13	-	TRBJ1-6	TGTGCCAGCAGCCCTGGGACAGTTTCACCCCTCCACTTT	CASSPGTVSPLHF
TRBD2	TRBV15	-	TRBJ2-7	TGTGCCACGTCTAGCGGGGGGGCAGGTTACAATGAGCAGTACTTC	CATSSGGAGYNEQYF
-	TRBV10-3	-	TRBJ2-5	TGTGCCATCAGTGAGTCTGAAGGGCTTCAGTACTTC	CAISESEGLQYF
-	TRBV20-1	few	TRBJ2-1	TGCAGTGCTAGAATGGTGGGGCCCAACTACAATGAGCAGTTCTTC	CSARMVGPNYNEQFF
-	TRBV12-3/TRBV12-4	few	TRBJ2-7	TGTGCCAGCAGTTCGGACAGATTCACCTACGAGCAGTACTTC	CASSSDRFTYEQYF
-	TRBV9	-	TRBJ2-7	TGTGCCAGCAGCGTAGAAGAAGGGTTGTACGAGCAGTACTTC	CASSVEEGLYEQYF
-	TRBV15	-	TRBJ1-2	TGTGCCACCAGCAGGCCCGGACAGACCTTGGGCTACACCTTC	CATSRPGQTLGYTF
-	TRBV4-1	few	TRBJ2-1	TGCGCCAGCAGCCAAGATTTGAGGGGGGCTAATAATGAGCAGTTCTTC	CASSQDLRGANNEQFF
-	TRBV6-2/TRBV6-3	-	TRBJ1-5	TGTGCCAGCACCTACCTCGGGGGACAGCCCCAGCATTTT	CASTYLGGQPQHF
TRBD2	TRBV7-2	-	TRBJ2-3	TGTGCCAGCAGCTTAGGACCCCTTGGCGGGGGGGCCTTAGATACGCAGTATTTT	CASSLGPLGGGALDTQYF
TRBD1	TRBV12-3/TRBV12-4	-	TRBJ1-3	TGTGCCAGCAGTTCCGGCCTCACAGGGGGCTCTGGAAACACCATATATTTT	CASSSGLTGGSGNTIYF